These T cell receptor beta chains were read from a single sample in a study of Graves' ophthalmopathy and Graves' hyperthyroidism. TCRdb re-derived calls from the multiplex PCR reads in MiXCR, one entry per CDR3 protein. The sample includes 400,000 or so distinct CDR3 sequences, roughly 15% of them seen just once. Sequencing input: peripheral blood. Source of these receptors: a woman aged 18-35 years with stable Graves' hyperthyroidism. Both conserved end residues are part of each CDR3. Fields, in order: D gene, J gene, clone size, V gene, CDR3 protein, CDR3 DNA. The D gene is left open where the match is weak. Size is stated for part of the rows, as once, few or many counts, or as a class when the clone is expanded.

.,TRBJ2-7,few,TRBV28,CASSLWRGTYEQYF,TGTGCCAGCAGTTTATGGCGGGGAACCTACGAGCAGTACTTC
TRBD1,TRBJ2-7,.,TRBV5-1,CASSWDRGSYEQYF,TGCGCCAGCAGCTGGGACAGGGGATCCTACGAGCAGTACTTC
.,TRBJ2-5,many,TRBV11-3,CASSSSHTARYRETQYF,TGTGCCAGCAGCTCCTCACACACCGCTCGGTATCGAGAGACCCAGTACTTC
.,TRBJ1-2,.,TRBV6-2/TRBV6-3,CASSTRQRYGYTF,TGTGCCAGCAGTACGCGACAGCGATATGGGTACACCTTC
TRBD2,TRBJ2-7,many,TRBV20-1,CSAKGLAGRSSYEQYF,TGCAGTGCCAAAGGACTAGCGGGCAGAAGCTCCTACGAGCAGTACTTC
TRBD1,TRBJ1-2,.,TRBV9,CASSPDRGGNGYTF,TGTGCCAGCAGCCCTGACAGGGGTGGTAATGGCTACACCTTC
.,TRBJ1-3,.,TRBV27,CASSLSRGVGTIYF,TGTGCCAGCAGTTTATCCCGGGGGGTCGGCACCATATATTTT
.,TRBJ2-5,many,TRBV6-5,CASSYSQAIIETQYF,TGTGCCAGCAGTTACTCCCAGGCGATTATAGAGACCCAGTACTTC
TRBD2,TRBJ2-1,few,TRBV20-1,CSARDGAGSHNEQFF,TGCAGTGCTAGAGACGGAGCGGGGTCCCACAATGAGCAGTTCTTC
.,TRBJ1-1,few,TRBV9,CASSVEQGSEAFF,TGTGCCAGCAGCGTAGAACAGGGTTCTGAAGCTTTCTTT
.,TRBJ1-1,many,TRBV5-1,CASSFGVGNTEAFF,TGCGCCAGCAGCTTCGGGGTGGGGAACACTGAAGCTTTCTTT
.,TRBJ1-1,.,TRBV5-1,CVSSPIPWPTEAFF,TGCGTCAGCAGCCCAATACCGTGGCCCACTGAAGCTTTCTTT
.,TRBJ1-1,many,TRBV6-2/TRBV6-3,CASSYGYKGETEAFF,TGTGCCAGCAGTTACGGATATAAAGGAGAGACTGAAGCTTTCTTT
.,TRBJ1-2,many,TRBV20-1,CSASRVVGGYTF,TGCAGTGCTAGTCGCGTGGTCGGCGGCTACACCTTC
.,TRBJ2-5,many,TRBV12-5,CASGLGGEQETQYF,TGTGCTAGTGGTTTGGGAGGTGAACAAGAGACCCAGTACTTC
.,TRBJ1-1,many,TRBV12-5,CASGLVLRGSGTEAFF,TGTGCTAGTGGTTTGGTACTTCGGGGGTCAGGGACTGAAGCTTTCTTT
.,TRBJ1-6,many,TRBV13,CASSLYGSGGSGSPLHF,TGTGCCAGCAGCTTATACGGGTCGGGAGGGAGCGGCTCACCCCTCCACTTT
TRBD1,TRBJ1-5,.,TRBV19,CASSRRGPGQPQHF,TGTGCCAGTAGTAGAAGGGGGCCGGGCCAGCCCCAGCATTTT
TRBD2,TRBJ2-7,few,TRBV6-1,CASSAGGGSYEQYF,TGTGCCAGCAGTGCGGGGGGGGGCTCCTACGAGCAGTACTTC
.,TRBJ1-1,many,TRBV5-1,CASLGGSEAFF,TGCGCCAGCCTTGGGGGTTCTGAAGCTTTCTTT
.,TRBJ2-7,.,TRBV24-1,CATSDPRGQFEQYF,TGTGCCACCAGTGATCCCCGAGGGCAGTTCGAGCAGTACTTC
.,TRBJ1-1,many,TRBV12-3/TRBV12-4,CASSPWGGTEAFF,TGTGCCAGCAGCCCATGGGGAGGTACTGAAGCTTTCTTT
.,TRBJ2-7,many,TRBV28,CASSLVWGYEQYF,TGTGCCAGCAGTTTAGTTTGGGGCTACGAGCAGTACTTC
TRBD1,TRBJ1-3,.,TRBV25-1,CASSENRGLGNTIYF,TGTGCCAGCAGCGAAAACAGGGGGCTTGGAAACACCATATATTTT
.,TRBJ2-3,.,TRBV6-1,CASSEDRWDTQYF,TGTGCCAGCAGTGAAGATCGCTGGGATACGCAGTATTTT
.,TRBJ2-7,few,TRBV7-8,CASSFLRGYEQYF,TGTGCCAGCAGCTTCCTAAGAGGGTACGAGCAGTACTTC
TRBD1,TRBJ1-6,many,TRBV19,CASRLGTGGNSPLHF,TGTGCCAGTAGGCTTGGGACAGGTGGTAATTCACCCCTCCACTTT
TRBD1,TRBJ1-1,many,TRBV19,CASSRDRGGAFF,TGTGCCAGTAGTCGGGACAGGGGTGGAGCTTTCTTT
.,TRBJ1-1,many,TRBV15,CATSSGAQGMGTEAFF,TGTGCCACCAGCAGTGGGGCTCAGGGGATGGGCACTGAAGCTTTCTTT
.,TRBJ2-7,few,TRBV24-1,CATSDPSQGAYEQYF,TGTGCCACCAGTGACCCCTCGCAGGGAGCCTACGAGCAGTACTTC
TRBD1,TRBJ1-5,many,TRBV20-1,CSASGTGFNQPQHF,TGCAGTGCTTCCGGGACAGGCTTCAATCAGCCCCAGCATTTT
.,TRBJ1-2,many,TRBV7-2,CASSLVGAKGYTF,TGTGCCAGCAGCTTAGTGGGGGCGAAGGGCTACACCTTC
TRBD1,TRBJ1-1,many,TRBV6-5,CASRSDRGAQMNTEAFF,TGTGCCAGCAGATCCGACAGGGGGGCCCAGATGAACACTGAAGCTTTCTTT
.,TRBJ1-6,many,TRBV12-3/TRBV12-4,CASSLRQTYNSPLHF,TGTGCCAGCAGTTTGAGACAGACCTATAATTCACCCCTCCACTTT
.,TRBJ1-2,many,TRBV19,CASSIIVGAPNYGYTF,TGTGCCAGTAGTATAATTGTGGGGGCTCCTAACTATGGCTACACCTTC
.,TRBJ1-2,many,TRBV2,CASSVKPNYGYTF,TGTGCCAGCAGTGTAAAGCCAAACTATGGCTACACCTTC
TRBD1,TRBJ2-4,many,TRBV12-3/TRBV12-4,CASSWDRGTIQYF,TGTGCCAGCAGTTGGGACAGGGGGACCATTCAGTACTTC
.,TRBJ2-1,few,TRBV6-2/TRBV6-3,CASSYGYDEQFF,TGTGCCAGCAGTTACGGTTATGATGAGCAGTTCTTC
.,TRBJ1-2,.,TRBV4-2,CASSPTWGGYYGYTF,TGTGCCAGCAGCCCTACTTGGGGGGGATACTATGGCTACACCTTC
.,TRBJ1-1,many,TRBV14,CASSHLRNSRAFF,TGTGCCAGCAGCCACCTTCGGAACAGTCGTGCTTTCTTT
.,TRBJ2-5,.,TRBV11-2,CASSLEYRQETQYF,TGTGCCAGCAGCTTAGAGTACAGACAAGAGACCCAGTACTTC
.,TRBJ2-5,.,TRBV12-3/TRBV12-4,CVSSGGGQETQYF,TGTGTCAGCAGTGGCGGCGGCCAAGAGACCCAGTACTTC
TRBD1,TRBJ2-4,few,TRBV5-5,CASLDRGGEIAKNIQYF,TGTGCCAGCTTGGACAGGGGAGGCGAGATAGCCAAAAACATTCAGTACTTC
.,TRBJ2-7,many,TRBV6-2/TRBV6-3,CASSFRSVTEQYF,TGTGCCAGCAGCTTCCGCAGCGTCACCGAGCAGTACTTC
.,TRBJ1-1,.,TRBV12-3/TRBV12-4,CASSLGVGWMNTEAFF,TGTGCCAGCAGTTTAGGGGTGGGTTGGATGAACACTGAAGCTTTCTTT
.,TRBJ2-7,.,TRBV6-2/TRBV6-3,CASRAITNEQYF,TGTGCCAGCAGGGCTATCACGAACGAGCAGTACTTC
.,TRBJ1-1,many,TRBV5-1,CASSFGEGTEAFF,TGCGCCAGCAGCTTCGGGGAGGGGACTGAAGCTTTCTTT
.,TRBJ2-5,many,TRBV7-3,CASSLEKFGVQYF,TGTGCCAGCAGCTTAGAGAAGTTCGGGGTCCAGTACTTC
.,TRBJ2-7,many,TRBV6-1,CASSRTGTAGASYEQYF,TGTGCCAGCAGTCGAACCGGGACCGCGGGGGCAAGCTACGAGCAGTACTTC